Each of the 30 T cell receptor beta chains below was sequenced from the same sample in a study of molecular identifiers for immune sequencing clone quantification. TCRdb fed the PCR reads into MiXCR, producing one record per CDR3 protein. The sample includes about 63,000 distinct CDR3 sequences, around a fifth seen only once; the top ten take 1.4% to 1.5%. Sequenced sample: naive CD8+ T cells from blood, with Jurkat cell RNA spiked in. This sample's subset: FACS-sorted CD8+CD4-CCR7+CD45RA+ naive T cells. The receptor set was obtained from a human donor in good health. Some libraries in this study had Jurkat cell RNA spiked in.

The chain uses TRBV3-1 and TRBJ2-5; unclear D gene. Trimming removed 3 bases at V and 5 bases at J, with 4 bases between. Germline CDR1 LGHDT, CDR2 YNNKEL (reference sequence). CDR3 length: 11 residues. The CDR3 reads CASSQWETQYF. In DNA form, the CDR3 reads TGTGCCAGCAGCCAGTGGGAGACCCAGTACTTC.

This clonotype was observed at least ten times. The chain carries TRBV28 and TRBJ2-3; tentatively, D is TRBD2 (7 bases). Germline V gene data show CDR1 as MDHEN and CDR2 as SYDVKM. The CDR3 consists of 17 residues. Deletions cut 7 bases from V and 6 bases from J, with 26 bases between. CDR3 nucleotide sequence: TGTGCCAGCACCCCGCTTGGGGGGGGGCCAATCGGGGATACGCAGTATTTT. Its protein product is CASTPLGGGPIGDTQYF.

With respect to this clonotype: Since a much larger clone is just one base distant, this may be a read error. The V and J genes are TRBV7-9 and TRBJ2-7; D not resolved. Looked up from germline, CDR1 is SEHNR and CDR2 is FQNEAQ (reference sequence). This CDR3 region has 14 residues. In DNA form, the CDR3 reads TGTGCCAGCAGCTTGGCAGGTTTCTCCCACGAGCAGTACTTC. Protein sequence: CASSLAGFSHEQYF.

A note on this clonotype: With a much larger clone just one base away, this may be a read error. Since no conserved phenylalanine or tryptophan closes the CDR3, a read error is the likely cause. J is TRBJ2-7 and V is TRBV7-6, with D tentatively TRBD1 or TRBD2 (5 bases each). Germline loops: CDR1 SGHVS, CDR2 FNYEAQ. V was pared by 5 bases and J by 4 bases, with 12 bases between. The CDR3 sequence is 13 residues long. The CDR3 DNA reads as TGTGCCAGCAGCCTAGGGTGGGGGTACGAGCAGTACCTC. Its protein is CASSLGWGYEQYL.

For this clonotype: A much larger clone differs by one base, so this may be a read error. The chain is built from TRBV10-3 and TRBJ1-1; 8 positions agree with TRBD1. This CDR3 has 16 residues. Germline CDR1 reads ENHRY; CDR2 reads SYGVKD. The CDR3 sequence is CAVSEAGGYGGTEAFF. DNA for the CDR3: TGTGCCGTCAGTGAGGCAGGGGGCTATGGGGGCACTGAAGCTTTCTTT.

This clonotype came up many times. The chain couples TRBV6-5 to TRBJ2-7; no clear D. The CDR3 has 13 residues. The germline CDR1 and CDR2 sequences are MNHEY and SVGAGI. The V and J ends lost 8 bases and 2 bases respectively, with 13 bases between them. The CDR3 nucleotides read TGTGCCAGCCGGGTTGGCGCAACCTACGAGCAGTACTTC. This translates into CASRVGATYEQYF.

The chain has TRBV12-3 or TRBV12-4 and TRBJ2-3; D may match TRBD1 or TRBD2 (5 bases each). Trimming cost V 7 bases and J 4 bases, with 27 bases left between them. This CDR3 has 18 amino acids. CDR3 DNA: TGTGCCAGCACCCGTGGGGACCGAGGGAGCTTTTCCCCAGATACGCAGTATTTT. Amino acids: CASTRGDRGSFSPDTQYF.

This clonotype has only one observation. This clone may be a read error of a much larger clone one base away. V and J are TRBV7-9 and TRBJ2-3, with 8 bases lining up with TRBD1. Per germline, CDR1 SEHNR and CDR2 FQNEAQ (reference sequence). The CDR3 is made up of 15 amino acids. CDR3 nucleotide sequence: TGTGCCAACAGCCTCCTTCGACAGGGGAAAGATACGCAGTATTTT. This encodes CANSLLRQGKDTQYF. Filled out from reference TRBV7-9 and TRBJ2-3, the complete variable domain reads DTGVSQNPRHKITKRGQNVTFRCDPISEHNRLYWYRQTLGQGPEFLTYFQNEAQLEKSRLLSDRFSAERPKGSFSTLEIQRTEQGDSAMYLCANSLLRQGKDTQYFGPGTRLTVL.

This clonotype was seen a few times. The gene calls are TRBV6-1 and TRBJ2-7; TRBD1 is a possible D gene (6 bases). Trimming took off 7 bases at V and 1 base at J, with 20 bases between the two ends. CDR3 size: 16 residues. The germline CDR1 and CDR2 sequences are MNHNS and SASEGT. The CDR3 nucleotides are TGTGCCAGCACCGACGCGCCACTGGACAGTTCCTACGAGCAGTACTTC. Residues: CASTDAPLDSSYEQYF.

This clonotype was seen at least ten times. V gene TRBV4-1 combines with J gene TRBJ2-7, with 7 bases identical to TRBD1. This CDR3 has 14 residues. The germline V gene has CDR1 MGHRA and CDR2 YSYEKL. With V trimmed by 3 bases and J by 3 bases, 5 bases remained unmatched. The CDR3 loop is CASSHPGGNYEQYF. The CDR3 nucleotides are TGCGCCAGCAGCCATCCAGGGGGTAACTACGAGCAGTACTTC.

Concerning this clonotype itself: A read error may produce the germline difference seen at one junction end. CDR3 DNA: TGCGGTGCCCCCACCGGGGACAGCTACAATGAGCAGTTCTTC. Translation: CGAPTGDSYNEQFF. V usage is TRBV20-1 and J usage is TRBJ2-1; 7 nucleotides align to TRBD1. The CDR3 sequence is 14 residues long. Germline V lookup: CDR1 DFQATT, CDR2 SNEGSKA (reference sequence).

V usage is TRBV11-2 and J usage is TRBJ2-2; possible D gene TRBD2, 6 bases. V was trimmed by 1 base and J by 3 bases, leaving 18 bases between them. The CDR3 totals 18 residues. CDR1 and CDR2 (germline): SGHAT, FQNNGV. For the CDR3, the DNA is TGTGCCAGCAGCTTAGTCGGTTTCGTTTCGGGGGACACCGGGGAGCTGTTTTTT. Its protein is CASSLVGFVSGDTGELFF.

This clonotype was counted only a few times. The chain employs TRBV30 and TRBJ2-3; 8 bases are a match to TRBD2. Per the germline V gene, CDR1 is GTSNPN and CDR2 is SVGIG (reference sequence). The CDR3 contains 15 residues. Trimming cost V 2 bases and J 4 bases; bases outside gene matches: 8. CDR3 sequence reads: CAWSLAGFGSDTQYF. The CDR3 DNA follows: TGTGCCTGGAGTTTAGCGGGGTTTGGCTCAGATACGCAGTATTTT.

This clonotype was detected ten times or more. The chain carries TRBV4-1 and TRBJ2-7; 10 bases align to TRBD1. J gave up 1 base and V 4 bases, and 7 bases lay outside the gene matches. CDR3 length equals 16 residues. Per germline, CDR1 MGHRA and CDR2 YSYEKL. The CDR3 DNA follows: TGCGCCAGCAGCCTTCGGGGACAGGGGCCTTCCTACGAGCAGTACTTC. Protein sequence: CASSLRGQGPSYEQYF.

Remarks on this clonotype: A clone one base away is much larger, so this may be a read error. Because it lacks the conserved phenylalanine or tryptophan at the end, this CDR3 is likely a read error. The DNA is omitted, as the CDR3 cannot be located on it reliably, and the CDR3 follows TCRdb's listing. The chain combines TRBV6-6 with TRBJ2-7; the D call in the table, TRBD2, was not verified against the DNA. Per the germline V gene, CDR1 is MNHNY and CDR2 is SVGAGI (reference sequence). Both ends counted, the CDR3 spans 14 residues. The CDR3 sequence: CASSSLRGEAGGDL.

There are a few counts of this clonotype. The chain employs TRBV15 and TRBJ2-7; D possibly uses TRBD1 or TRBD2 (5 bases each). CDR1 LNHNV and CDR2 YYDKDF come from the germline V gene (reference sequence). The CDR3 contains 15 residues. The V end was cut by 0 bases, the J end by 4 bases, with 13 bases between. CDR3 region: CATSREPPGPYEQYF. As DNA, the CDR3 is TGTGCCACCAGCAGAGAGCCCCCGGGGCCTTACGAGCAGTACTTC.

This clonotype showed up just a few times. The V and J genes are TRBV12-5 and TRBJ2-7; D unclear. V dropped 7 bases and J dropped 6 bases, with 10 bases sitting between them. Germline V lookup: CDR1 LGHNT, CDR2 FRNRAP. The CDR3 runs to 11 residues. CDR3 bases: TGTGCTAGTGCCTCATCGGGCGAGCAGTACTTC. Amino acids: CASASSGEQYF. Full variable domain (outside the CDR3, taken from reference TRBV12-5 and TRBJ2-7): DARVTQTPRHKVTEMGQEVTMRCQPILGHNTVFWYRQTMMQGLELLAYFRNRAPLDDSGMPKDRFSAEMPDATLATLKIQPSEPRDSAVYFCASASSGEQYFGPGTRLTVT.

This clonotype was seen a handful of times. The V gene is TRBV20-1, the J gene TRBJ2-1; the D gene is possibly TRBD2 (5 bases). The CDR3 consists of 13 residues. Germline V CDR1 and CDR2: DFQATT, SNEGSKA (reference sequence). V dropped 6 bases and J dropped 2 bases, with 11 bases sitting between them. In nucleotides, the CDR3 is TGCAGTGCCGTGGGAGTTCCCTACAATGAGCAGTTCTTC. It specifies CSAVGVPYNEQFF.

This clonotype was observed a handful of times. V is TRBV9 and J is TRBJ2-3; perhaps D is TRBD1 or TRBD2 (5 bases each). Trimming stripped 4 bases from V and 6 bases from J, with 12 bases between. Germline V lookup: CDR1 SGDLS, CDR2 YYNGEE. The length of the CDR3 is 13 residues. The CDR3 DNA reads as TGTGCCAGCAGCCCGATGTGGGGGGATACGCAGTATTTT. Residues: CASSPMWGDTQYF.

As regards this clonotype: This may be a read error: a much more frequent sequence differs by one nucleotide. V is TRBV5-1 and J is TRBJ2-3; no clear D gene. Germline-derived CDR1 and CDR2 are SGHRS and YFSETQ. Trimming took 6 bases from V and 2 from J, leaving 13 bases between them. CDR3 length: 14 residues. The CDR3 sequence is CASIDGGYTDTQYF. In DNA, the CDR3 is TGCGCCAGCATCGATGGCGGATACACAGATACGCAGTATTTT. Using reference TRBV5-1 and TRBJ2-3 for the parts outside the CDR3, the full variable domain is KAGVTQTPRYLIKTRGQQVTLSCSPISGHRSVSWYQQTPGQGLQFLFEYFSETQRNKGNFPGRFSGRQFSNSRSEMNVSTLELGDSALYLCASIDGGYTDTQYFGPGTRLTVL.

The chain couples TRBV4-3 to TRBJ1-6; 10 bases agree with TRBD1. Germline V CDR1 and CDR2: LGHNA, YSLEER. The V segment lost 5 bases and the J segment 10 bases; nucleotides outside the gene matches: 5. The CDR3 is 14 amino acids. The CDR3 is CASSTRQGASPLHF. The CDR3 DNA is TGCGCCAGCAGCACTCGACAGGGGGCATCACCCCTCCACTTT.

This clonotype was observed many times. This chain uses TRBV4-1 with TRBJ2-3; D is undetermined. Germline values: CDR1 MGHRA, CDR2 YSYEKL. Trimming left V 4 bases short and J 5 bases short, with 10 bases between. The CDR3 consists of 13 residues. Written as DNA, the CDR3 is TGCGCCAGCAGCCTTGGCCTAGGAGATACGCAGTATTTT. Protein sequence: CASSLGLGDTQYF.

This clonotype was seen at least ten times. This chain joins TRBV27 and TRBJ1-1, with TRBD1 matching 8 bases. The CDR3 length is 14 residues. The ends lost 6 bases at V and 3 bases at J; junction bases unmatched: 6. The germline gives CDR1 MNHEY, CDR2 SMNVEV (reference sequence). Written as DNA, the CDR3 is TGTGCCAGCAGAGAGACAGGGGATCACACTGAAGCTTTCTTT. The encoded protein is CASRETGDHTEAFF.

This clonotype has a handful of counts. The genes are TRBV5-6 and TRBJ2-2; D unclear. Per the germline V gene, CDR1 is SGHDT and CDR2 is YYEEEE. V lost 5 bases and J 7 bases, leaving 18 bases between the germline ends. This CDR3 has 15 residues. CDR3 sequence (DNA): TGTGCCAGCAGAAGAGCACCTGACCAAAACGGGGAGCTGTTTTTT. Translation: CASRRAPDQNGELFF.

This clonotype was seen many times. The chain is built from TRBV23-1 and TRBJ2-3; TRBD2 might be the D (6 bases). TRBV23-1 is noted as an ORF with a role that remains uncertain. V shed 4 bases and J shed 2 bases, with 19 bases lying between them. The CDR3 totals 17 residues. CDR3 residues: CASSPPGAGASTDTQYF. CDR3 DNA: TGCGCCAGCAGTCCCCCGGGAGCGGGTGCCTCCACAGATACGCAGTATTTT.

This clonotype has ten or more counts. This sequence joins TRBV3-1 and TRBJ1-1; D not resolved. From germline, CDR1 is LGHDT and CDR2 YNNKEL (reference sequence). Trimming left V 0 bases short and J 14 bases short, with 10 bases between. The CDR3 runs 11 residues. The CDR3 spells CASSQDYKEFF. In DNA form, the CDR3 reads TGTGCCAGCAGCCAAGATTATAAGGAGTTCTTT.

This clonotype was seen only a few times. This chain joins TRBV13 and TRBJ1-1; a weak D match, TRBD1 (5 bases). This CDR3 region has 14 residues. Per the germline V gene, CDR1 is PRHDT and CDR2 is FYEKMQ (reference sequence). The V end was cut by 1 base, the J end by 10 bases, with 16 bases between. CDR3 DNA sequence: TGTGCCAGCAGCTTAGTTGGGACGGATGTTGGAGCTTTCTTT. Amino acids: CASSLVGTDVGAFF.

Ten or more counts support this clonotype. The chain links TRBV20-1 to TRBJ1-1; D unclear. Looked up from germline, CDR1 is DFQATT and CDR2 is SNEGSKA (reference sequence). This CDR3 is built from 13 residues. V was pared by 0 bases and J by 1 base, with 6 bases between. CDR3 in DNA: TGCAGTGCTAGAGATCGCAAGAACACTGAAGCTTTCTTT. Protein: CSARDRKNTEAFF.

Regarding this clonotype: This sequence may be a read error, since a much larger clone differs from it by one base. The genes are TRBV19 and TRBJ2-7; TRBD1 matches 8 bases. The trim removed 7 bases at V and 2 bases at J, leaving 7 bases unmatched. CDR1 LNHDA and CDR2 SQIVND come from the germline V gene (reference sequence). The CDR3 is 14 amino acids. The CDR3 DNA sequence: TGTGCCAGTATCGCCGGGACAGGAGCCTACGAGCAGTACTTC. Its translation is CASIAGTGAYEQYF.

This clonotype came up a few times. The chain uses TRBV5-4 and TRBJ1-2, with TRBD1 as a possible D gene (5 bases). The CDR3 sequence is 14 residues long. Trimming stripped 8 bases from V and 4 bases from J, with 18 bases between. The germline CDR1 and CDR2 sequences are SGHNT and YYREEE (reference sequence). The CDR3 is CASKPGDGPYGYTF. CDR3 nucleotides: TGTGCCAGTAAACCTGGGGACGGGCCCTATGGCTACACCTTC. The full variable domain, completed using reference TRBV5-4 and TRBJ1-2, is ETGVTQSPTHLIKTRGQQVTLRCSSQSGHNTVSWYQQALGQGPQFIFQYYREEENGRGNFPPRFSGLQFPNYSSELNVNALELDDSALYLCASKPGDGPYGYTFGSGTRLTVV.